The rows below give T cell receptor beta chains drawn from one sample of a study of blood T cell repertoires in COVID-19. The repertoire was sequenced with immunoSEQ multiplex PCR; TCRdb's copy has only in-frame clones and lacks some. The repertoire holds about 220,000 clones, with 80% to 90% as singletons. The sequenced sample was PBMCs or T cells enriched from blood (not recorded which). The receptors shown here come from a woman younger than 30 in a cohort exposed to, infected with or recovered from COVID-19 (not recorded which). CDR3s include the opening cysteine and the closing phenylalanine or tryptophan. A D gene is named only where the DNA matches it firmly. A clone size is listed for some rows: how often the clone was seen (once, few, many), or a class if it is expanded.

TRBD2	few	17	TRBV2	TRBJ2-7	CASSGGIDGRAGYEQYF	TGTGCCAGCAGTGGGGGAATCGACGGGAGGGCCGGGTACGAGCAGTACTTC
NA	NA	18	TRBV7-8	TRBJ2-7	CASTEQLRSGSGSYEQYF	TGTGCCAGCACCGAACAACTTAGATCGGGGAGTGGGTCCTACGAGCAGTACTTC
TRBD1	once	13	TRBV2	TRBJ1-4	CATLPGTGTGLFF	TGTGCCACCCTTCCCGGGACAGGGACCGGACTGTTTTTT
TRBD2	NA	14	TRBV24-1	TRBJ2-1	CATSSAGEDNEQFF	TGTGCCACCAGTAGTGCGGGAGAGGACAATGAGCAGTTCTTC
NA	NA	18	TRBV15	TRBJ1-4	CATSRGAGADITNEKLFF	TGTGCCACCAGCAGAGGGGCAGGGGCCGATATAACTAATGAAAAACTGTTTTTT
NA	NA	14	TRBV28	TRBJ1-5	CASSLRDNNQPQHF	TGTGCCAGCAGCCTCCGGGACAACAATCAGCCCCAGCATTTT
NA	NA	16	TRBV19	TRBJ2-7	CASSIGGGAYSYEQYF	TGTGCCAGTAGTATTGGTGGGGGGGCCTACTCCTACGAGCAGTACTTC
TRBD1	once	12	TRBV29-1	TRBJ2-2	CSVADRAGELFF	TGCAGCGTTGCGGACAGGGCCGGGGAGCTGTTTTTT
NA	NA	15	TRBV14	TRBJ2-3	CASSQLPMSTDTQYF	TGTGCCAGCAGCCAACTACCCATGAGCACAGATACGCAGTATTTT
NA	NA	15	TRBV28	TRBJ2-1	CASRESVGNHNEQFF	TGTGCCAGTAGGGAGTCGGTAGGGAATCATAATGAGCAGTTCTTC
TRBD2	NA	15	TRBV6-5	TRBJ2-7	CASRRGDASSYEQYF	TGTGCCAGCAGGCGGGGGGACGCCAGCTCCTACGAGCAGTACTTC
NA	NA	14	TRBV18	TRBJ1-2	CASSPGTGDYGYTF	TGTGCCAGCTCACCTGGGACTGGGGACTATGGCTACACCTTC
NA	NA	12	TRBV6-1	TRBJ2-1	CASSEWGGEQFF	TGTGCCAGCAGTGAATGGGGAGGTGAGCAGTTCTTC
NA	NA	15	TRBV27	TRBJ2-2	CASSLYARNTGELFF	TGTGCCAGCAGTTTATATGCCAGGAACACCGGGGAGCTGTTTTTT
NA	once	13	TRBV5-5	TRBJ1-5	CASSLAEDQPQHF	TGTGCCAGCAGCTTGGCCGAGGATCAGCCCCAGCATTTT
NA	NA	12	TRBV9	TRBJ1-2	CASSTSHWGYTF	TGTGCCAGCAGCACCTCTCACTGGGGCTACACCTTC
TRBD2	NA	16	TRBV11-2	TRBJ2-1	CASSLAASGGFDEQFF	TGTGCCAGCAGCTTAGCGGCTAGCGGGGGTTTCGATGAGCAGTTCTTC
TRBD1	NA	14	TRBV5-6	TRBJ2-7	CASRLSGGLYEQYF	TGTGCCAGCAGACTCTCAGGGGGCTTGTACGAGCAGTACTTC
NA	once	12	TRBV9	TRBJ2-7	CASSSSLHEQYF	TGTGCCAGCAGCTCGAGTTTACACGAGCAGTACTTC
TRBD2	NA	14	TRBV3-1/TRBV3-2	TRBJ2-1	CASIGAGGRYEQFF	TGTGCCAGCATAGGAGCGGGGGGACGCTATGAGCAGTTCTTC
NA	NA	14	TRBV6-5	TRBJ1-1	CASSQTAGRTEAFF	TGTGCCAGCAGTCAGACAGCGGGAAGAACTGAAGCTTTCTTT
NA	NA	15	TRBV5-5	TRBJ1-2	CASSLGLSADYGYTF	TGTGCCAGCAGCTTGGGGCTCTCAGCGGACTATGGCTACACCTTC
NA	NA	14	TRBV7-9	TRBJ1-5	CASSPSGGNQPQHF	TGTGCCAGCAGCCCGTCGGGGGGCAATCAGCCCCAGCATTTT
NA	NA	12	TRBV12-3/TRBV12-4	TRBJ1-1	CASSFSDTEAFF	TGTGCCAGCAGTTTCTCGGACACTGAAGCTTTCTTT
NA	NA	13	TRBV5-1	TRBJ1-2	CASSQGTGDGYTF	TGCGCCAGCAGCCAAGGGACGGGAGATGGCTACACCTTC
TRBD1	NA	14	TRBV5-6	TRBJ1-2	CASSRDRFYYGYTF	TGTGCCAGCAGCCGGGACAGGTTTTACTATGGCTACACCTTC
NA	NA	15	TRBV7-2	TRBJ2-7	CASSPSSGGVYEQYF	TGTGCCAGCAGCCCCTCCAGCGGAGGGGTCTACGAGCAGTACTTC